These T cell receptor beta chains were read from a single sample in a study of PD-1 blockade in classical Hodgkin lymphoma. TCRdb keeps only in-frame clones here, not all; method: immunoSEQ multiplex PCR. The data show roughly 25,000 clones, about 72% seen once. Specimen: peripheral blood mononuclear cells (PBMCs), collected before the fourth cycle of nivolumab. These receptors were collected from a human donor with classical Hodgkin lymphoma. Each CDR3 is given with its conserved first and last residue. Fields, in order: D gene, V gene, J gene, clone size, CDR3 protein, CDR3 DNA. A D gene is named only where the DNA matches it firmly. Not every row has a clone size; where given, it reads once, few, many or a size class.

.,TRBV25-1,TRBJ1-5,.,CASSARGDTKKMNQPQHF,TGTGCCAGCAGTGCGAGAGGGGATACCAAAAAAATGAATCAGCCCCAGCATTTT
.,TRBV6-1,TRBJ1-2,.,CASSGEVMAGMGYTF,TGTGCCAGCAGTGGAGAGGTTATGGCAGGTATGGGCTACACCTTC
TRBD2,TRBV28,TRBJ2-1,.,CASSELAGDVGEQFF,TGTGCCAGCAGTGAACTAGCGGGGGACGTGGGCGAGCAGTTCTTC
TRBD1,TRBV25-1,TRBJ1-3,.,CASSESGTGWRNTIYF,TGTGCCAGCAGTGAATCCGGGACAGGTTGGCGAAACACCATATATTTT
.,TRBV6-5,TRBJ2-2,.,CASRSDYSGTGELFF,TGTGCCAGCAGGTCGGACTATTCGGGCACCGGGGAGCTGTTTTTT
.,TRBV28,TRBJ1-5,once,CASGTDSGVGTQHF,TGTGCCAGCGGTACGGATTCAGGTGTAGGTACCCAGCATTTT
TRBD2,TRBV11-2,TRBJ2-1,.,CASSSLRLAGGQLYEQFF,TGTGCCAGCAGCTCCCTTCGACTAGCGGGGGGGCAACTCTATGAGCAGTTCTTC
.,TRBV7-9,TRBJ1-1,few,CASSPIHEGWAFF,TGTGCCAGCAGCCCGATACATGAGGGATGGGCTTTCTTT
TRBD1,TRBV15,TRBJ1-1,.,CATSRDRGRSEAFF,TGTGCCACCAGCAGAGACAGGGGGAGGTCCGAAGCTTTCTTT
.,TRBV4-1,TRBJ2-2,.,CASSQEGSGFAGELFF,TGCGCCAGCAGCCAAGAAGGCTCCGGGTTTGCCGGGGAGCTGTTTTTT
.,TRBV4-2,TRBJ1-2,.,CASSHWGNGYTF,TGTGCCAGCAGCCATTGGGGGAATGGCTACACCTTC
.,TRBV19,TRBJ1-1,.,CASRIGGGVNTEAFF,TGTGCCAGTAGAATCGGGGGAGGGGTGAACACTGAAGCTTTCTTT
TRBD1,TRBV2,TRBJ2-2,many,CASSRRQGSTGELFF,TGTGCCAGCAGTAGACGACAGGGATCTACCGGGGAGCTGTTTTTT
.,TRBV6-5,TRBJ1-3,.,CASGGASGNTIYF,TGTGCCAGCGGGGGCGCATCAGGAAACACCATATATTTT
.,TRBV7-2,TRBJ2-5,medium-sized,CASTQGVPETQYF,TGTGCCAGCACCCAAGGAGTGCCAGAGACCCAGTACTTC
.,TRBV6-5,TRBJ1-5,.,CASSYQGQQPQHF,TGTGCCAGCAGTTACCAAGGGCAGCAGCCCCAGCATTTT
.,TRBV6-1,TRBJ2-7,.,CASSEFTGSSSYEQYF,TGTGCCAGCAGTGAATTTACAGGGAGTAGCTCCTACGAGCAGTACTTC